These 8 T cell receptor beta chains were all obtained from the same sample, sequenced in a study of glioma-infiltrating T cells. The iRepertoire nested amplicon-rescue multiplex PCR amplified TCR alpha and beta CDR3s from RNA. TCRdb analysed the multiplex PCR reads with MiXCR anew, one entry per CDR3 protein. The repertoire consists of some 190,000 distinct CDR3 sequences, with over 25% occurring once and the leading ten covering about 19%. Sequenced: glioma tissue, nonneoplastic brain tissue, or PBMCs (not recorded which). These receptors were collected from a human donor with low-grade glioma or glioblastoma, undergoing nonglioma brain surgery, or in good health (not recorded which).

In this sample, this clonotype turned up a few times. V gene TRBV24-1 combines with J gene TRBJ2-5; no definite D call. Germline loops: CDR1 KGHDR, CDR2 SFDVKD. Trimming shortened V by 2 bases and J by 5 bases, and 17 bases separated the two germline ends. The CDR3 contains 16 residues. CDR3 nucleotides: TGTGCCACCAGTGATTCCAAGCCAGCTCGCGCGGAGACCCAGTACTTC. Residues: CATSDSKPARAETQYF.

There are many counts of this clonotype. This rearrangement joins TRBV2 to TRBJ2-5, with D unresolved. This CDR3 is built from 13 residues. Between the trimmed V and J ends, which lost 6 bases and 2 bases, there was a span of 10 bases. Germline CDR1 is SNHLY and CDR2 is FYNNEI. Here the CDR3 DNA reads TGTGCCAGCAGGAGGTCCCGTCAAGAGACCCAGTACTTC. Its protein is CASRRSRQETQYF. Filled out from reference TRBV2 and TRBJ2-5, the complete variable domain reads EPEVTQTPSHQVTQMGQEVILRCVPISNHLYFYWYRQILGQKVEFLVSFYNNEISEKSEIFDDQFSVERPDGSNFTLKIRSTKLEDSAMYFCASRRSRQETQYFGPGTRLLVL.

This clonotype was observed at least ten times. V is TRBV19 and J is TRBJ2-7; 12 positions match TRBD2. CDR3 size: 14 residues. Germline assignment: CDR1 LNHDA and CDR2 SQIVND (reference sequence). The ends lost 8 bases at V and 6 bases at J; junction bases unmatched: 8. CDR3 bases: TGTGCCAGTGGGAGACTAGCGGGAGAAGGCGAGCAGTACTTC. Amino acid sequence: CASGRLAGEGEQYF.

This clonotype occurred many times. The chain has TRBV9 and TRBJ2-3; no definite D call. V was clipped by 4 bases and J by 2 bases, with 8 bases between them. This CDR3 is built from 13 residues. Germline V gives CDR1 SGDLS, CDR2 YYNGEE. CDR3 nucleotides: TGTGCCAGCAGCCCAAGGACCACAGATACGCAGTATTTT. The encoded protein is CASSPRTTDTQYF.

The CDR3 region has the DNA TGTGCCAGCTTCTCAGCGGGAGGGTCAGGGGATACGCAGTATTTT. It specifies CASFSAGGSGDTQYF. The chain combines TRBV6-1 with TRBJ2-3, with 10 positions matching TRBD2. The germline V gene has CDR1 MNHNS and CDR2 SASEGT. The CDR3 spans 15 residues. The V segment lost 8 bases and the J segment 6 bases; nucleotides outside the gene matches: 11.

This clonotype was picked up many times. This sequence joins TRBV4-1 and TRBJ1-5, with D tentatively TRBD1 (5 bases). V was cut by 0 bases and J by 6 bases, with 18 bases left in between. This CDR3 contains 17 residues. Germline V gene sequence: CDR1 MGHRA, CDR2 YSYEKL. CDR3 in amino acids: CASSQDAGKSIGQPQHF. The DNA for the CDR3 is TGCGCCAGCAGCCAAGATGCAGGGAAGAGTATAGGTCAGCCCCAGCATTTT.

The chain uses TRBV7-9 and TRBJ2-1; D not resolved. The CDR3 covers 12 residues. The V gene's germline CDR1 is SEHNR and CDR2 FQNEAQ (reference sequence). Trimming stripped 5 bases from V and 15 bases from J, with 17 bases between. CDR3 residues: CASSLMWEARFF. The CDR3 nucleotides are TGTGCCAGCAGCCTTATGTGGGAAGCGCGGTTCTTC.

Only a few counts were recorded for this clonotype. The chain employs TRBV2 and TRBJ1-5, with unresolved D. V shed 2 bases and J shed 0 bases, with 5 bases lying between them. The CDR3 is 14 amino acids. Germline CDR1 and CDR2: SNHLY and FYNNEI. For the CDR3, the DNA is TGTGCCAGCAGTGAATCTTTTAGCAATCAGCCCCAGCATTTT. As protein: CASSESFSNQPQHF.